This entry lists 23 T cell receptor beta chains sequenced from one sample in a study of memory CD4+ T cells and cytomegalovirus serostatus (dated by TCRdb to the late 2010s). The library came from the immunoSEQ multiplex PCR assay. In its TCRdb copy, this immuneACCESS table keeps in-frame sequences only and misses some clones. Where compared with another copy, unresolved V genes explain less than half of these, and the others have no known cause. This sample holds approximately 61,000 clones; roughly 80% were observed only once. Of the sample, around 0.58% is held by the ten largest clones. Single viable CD3+CD4+CD8-CD45RO+ cells were sorted as memory CD4+ T cells on a FACSAria II. Sequencing was carried out using memory CD4+ T cells from blood. Receptors originate from an adult in good health and CMV-seronegative. Some clones in this sample may be carry-over from other donors' samples.

The CDR3 loop is CASSSAGGNQPQHF. CDR3 DNA sequence: TGTGCCAGCAGCTCGGCAGGGGGCAATCAGCCCCAGCATTTT. The V and J genes are TRBV7-6 and TRBJ1-5; the D gene is possibly TRBD1 (6 bases). With 4 bases removed from V and 2 bases from J, the gap between germline ends came to 9 bases. The CDR3 sequence is 14 residues long. Looked up from germline, CDR1 is SGHVS and CDR2 is FNYEAQ.

The V gene is TRBV15, the J gene TRBJ1-2; D remains ambiguous. CDR1 and CDR2 (germline): LNHNV, YYDKDF (reference sequence). With 4 bases removed from V and 2 bases from J, the gap between germline ends came to 8 bases. The CDR3 is 13 residues long. The CDR3 loop reads CATSIQTNYGYTF. DNA of the CDR3: TGTGCCACCAGCATTCAAACAAACTATGGCTACACCTTC.

The rearrangement uses TRBV5-1 and TRBJ2-5, with 8 bases fitting TRBD1. Germline V CDR1 and CDR2: SGHRS, YFSETQ. Unmatched junction bases numbered 4, after V lost 3 bases and J lost 3 bases. The length of the CDR3 is 14 residues. The CDR3 protein is CASSSKTGEETQYF. CDR3 DNA: TGCGCCAGCAGCTCAAAGACAGGGGAAGAGACCCAGTACTTC.

This clone was seen a single time. This sequence joins TRBV28 and TRBJ2-7, with 8 bases fitting TRBD2. CDR3 length equals 14 residues. With V trimmed by 3 bases and J by 5 bases, 6 bases remained unmatched. Germline loops: CDR1 MDHEN, CDR2 SYDVKM. CDR3 protein: CASSLPGGPHEQYF. In DNA form, the CDR3 reads TGTGCCAGCAGTTTGCCGGGAGGGCCCCACGAGCAGTACTTC. The full variable domain, in which reference TRBV28 and TRBJ2-7 provide the parts outside the CDR3, is DVKVTQSSRYLVKRTGEKVFLECVQDMDHENMFWYRQDPGLGLRLIYFSYDVKMKEKGDIPEGYSVSREKKERFSLILESASTNQTSMYLCASSLPGGPHEQYFGPGTRLTVT.

The CDR3 region has the DNA TGTGCCAGCAGTGCTAGCGTTAGCCATGAGCAGTTCTTC. It yields the protein CASSASVSHEQFF. This chain uses TRBV7-3 with TRBJ2-1, with a weak D call TRBD2 (6 bases). The CDR3 has 13 residues. V was clipped by 6 bases and J by 8 bases, with 14 bases between them. Germline CDR1 and CDR2: SGHTA and FQGTGA. Looking up the rest from reference TRBV7-3 and TRBJ2-1 gives the full variable domain: GAGVSQTPSNKVTEKGKYVELRCDPISGHTALYWYRQSLGQGPEFLIYFQGTGAADDSGLPNDRFFAVRPEGSVSTLKIQRTERGDSAVYLCASSASVSHEQFFGPGTRLTVL.

This clone has a handful of counts. Different DNA sequences within this sample yield the same CDR3. The genes are TRBV19 and TRBJ1-5; D ambiguous. This CDR3 comprises 13 residues. Germline V gives CDR1 LNHDA, CDR2 SQIVND (reference sequence). The V and J ends lost 3 bases and 5 bases respectively, with 8 bases between them. Written as DNA, the CDR3 is TGTGCCAGTAGTATTCTCGGCGATCAGCCCCAGCATTTT. The encoded protein is CASSILGDQPQHF.

Details on this clone: At one end the junction does not follow the germline gene, possibly because of a read error. The rearrangement joins TRBV7-7 to TRBJ2-3; 11 positions match TRBD2. The CDR3 extends over 15 amino acids. Germline loops: CDR1 SSHAT, CDR2 FNYEAQ (reference sequence). Here the CDR3 reads CASSSGLAESDTQYF. As DNA, the CDR3 is TGTGCTAGCAGCTCGGGACTAGCGGAGTCAGATACGCAGTATTTT.

V and J are TRBV18 and TRBJ1-1; TRBD1 matches at 7 bases. After removal of 3 bases from V and 5 bases from J, the junction contained 6 bases not matched to a gene. Per germline, CDR1 KGHSH and CDR2 LQKENI. The CDR3 is made up of 14 amino acids. The chain's CDR3 is CASSPQTGRTEAFF. The CDR3 DNA reads as TGTGCCAGCTCACCCCAGACAGGGCGGACTGAAGCTTTCTTT.

This chain links TRBV18 with TRBJ1-2, with D tentatively TRBD1 (6 bases). Trimming removed 1 base at V and 4 bases at J, with 13 bases between. This CDR3 has 15 residues. Per the germline V gene, CDR1 is KGHSH and CDR2 is LQKENI. Here the CDR3 reads CASSPRDGGGYGYTF. Written as DNA, the CDR3 is TGTGCCAGCTCACCACGGGACGGGGGCGGCTATGGCTACACCTTC. The entire variable domain, with the rest obtained from reference TRBV18 and TRBJ1-2, is as follows: NAGVMQNPRHLVRRRGQEARLRCSPMKGHSHVYWYRQLPEEGLKFMVYLQKENIIDESGMPKERFSAEFPKEGPSILRIQQVVRGDSAAYFCASSPRDGGGYGYTFGSGTRLTVV.

V and J are TRBV27 and TRBJ2-7; the match to TRBD2 covers 12 bases. The V gene's germline CDR1 is MNHEY and CDR2 SMNVEV (reference sequence). V was clipped by 6 bases and J by 2 bases; unmatched bases: 2. This CDR3 contains 14 residues. DNA of the CDR3: TGTGCCAGCAGACTAGCGGGAGGCACCTACGAGCAGTACTTC. This translates into CASRLAGGTYEQYF.

The chain combines TRBV5-1 with TRBJ2-1; 7 nucleotides agree with TRBD2. Per germline, CDR1 SGHRS and CDR2 YFSETQ. Germline trimming cut 2 bases from V and 8 bases from J; bases unmatched to any gene: 10. There are 15 residues in the CDR3. CDR3 sequence (DNA): TGCGCCAGCAGCTTCAGTGGACTAGAGGGAGATGAGCAGTTCTTC. It is translated as CASSFSGLEGDEQFF.

This clone is a singleton in its sample. J is TRBJ2-1 and V is TRBV10-1, with no clear D. The CDR3 length is 12 residues. Germline V CDR1 and CDR2: WNHNN, SYGVQD (reference sequence). V shed 3 bases and J shed 10 bases, with 10 bases lying between them. The CDR3 sequence is CASSDPSGEQFF. DNA for the CDR3: TGCGCCAGCAGTGACCCCTCTGGGGAGCAGTTCTTC.

This chain uses TRBV13 with TRBJ2-6, with 10 nucleotides matching TRBD1. In germline, CDR1 is PRHDT, CDR2 FYEKMQ (reference sequence). V shed 3 bases and J 0 bases; nucleotides not matched to a gene: 11. The CDR3 has 20 residues. The CDR3 DNA reads as TGTGCCAGCAGCTTTTTGTCGGTAGGACAGGGGGTCTCTGGGGCCAACGTCCTGACTTTC. It yields the protein CASSFLSVGQGVSGANVLTF.

This rearrangement joins TRBV5-6 to TRBJ2-7; D might be TRBD1 (6 bases). With 3 bases removed from V and 2 bases from J, the gap between germline ends came to 12 bases. The CDR3 is 14 amino acids. CDR1 and CDR2 from the germline V gene are SGHDT and YYEEEE. The CDR3 DNA reads as TGTGCCAGCAGCTCATACAGGGACCCCTACGAGCAGTACTTC. This sequence encodes CASSSYRDPYEQYF.

The genes are TRBV19 and TRBJ1-2, with TRBD1 as a possible D gene (5 bases). The V and J ends lost 4 bases and 8 bases respectively, with 11 bases between them. The CDR3 is 12 residues long. Germline V gives CDR1 LNHDA, CDR2 SQIVND (reference sequence). The CDR3 loop reads CASSTGRWGYTF. In DNA form, the CDR3 reads TGTGCCAGTAGTACAGGGAGATGGGGCTACACCTTC. The whole variable domain, filled in from reference TRBV19 and TRBJ1-2, reads DGGITQSPKYLFRKEGQNVTLSCEQNLNHDAMYWYRQDPGQGLRLIYYSQIVNDFQKGDIAEGYSVSREKKESFPLTVTSAQKNPTAFYLCASSTGRWGYTFGSGTRLTVV.

This clone was seen more than once but under ten times. V and J are TRBV5-6 and TRBJ1-1; D not resolved. V lost 1 base and J lost 6, with 13 bases in between. Germline CDR1 and CDR2: SGHDT and YYEEEE. The CDR3 covers 14 residues. CDR3 nucleotides: TGTGCCAGCAGCTTGAGGTGGCGTGCCTCTGAAGCTTTCTTT. Amino acid sequence: CASSLRWRASEAFF.

The rearrangement links TRBV30 to TRBJ1-2, with 10 bases fitting TRBD1. Germline V lookup: CDR1 GTSNPN, CDR2 SVGIG (reference sequence). After removal of 1 base from V and 11 bases from J, the junction contained 4 bases not matched to a gene. This CDR3 contains 12 residues. The CDR3 DNA reads as TGTGCCTGGAGTGGACAGGGGGCTAGATACACCTTC. Protein: CAWSGQGARYTF.

V is TRBV30 and J is TRBJ2-7; no clear D. CDR1 is GTSNPN, CDR2 SVGIG, per germline (reference sequence). V was pared by 0 bases and J by 1 base, with 7 bases between. The CDR3 runs to 13 residues. The CDR3 region has the DNA TGTGCCTGGAGTGTACACAGTTCCTACGAGCAGTACTTC. It specifies CAWSVHSSYEQYF. Looking up the rest from reference TRBV30 and TRBJ2-7 gives the full variable domain: SQTIHQWPATLVQPVGSPLSLECTVEGTSNPNLYWYRQAAGRGLQLLFYSVGIGQISSEVPQNLSASRPQDRQFILSSKKLLLSDSGFYLCAWSVHSSYEQYFGPGTRLTVT.

The chain is built from TRBV7-2 and TRBJ2-5; D is unclear. From germline, CDR1 is SGHTA and CDR2 FQGNSA. CDR3 size: 14 residues. Trimming shortened V by 5 bases and J by 5 bases, and 15 bases separated the two germline ends. CDR3 protein: CASSPDPSQETQYF. CDR3 DNA sequence: TGTGCCAGCAGCCCGGACCCTTCGCAGGAGACCCAGTACTTC.

The V and J genes are TRBV11-3 and TRBJ2-1; possible D gene TRBD2, 6 bases. CDR3 size: 14 residues. Germline assignment: CDR1 SGHNT and CDR2 YENEEA. The ends were cut back, 2 bases at V and 3 bases at J, with 8 bases in the middle. The CDR3 region has the DNA TGTGCCAGCAGCTTATCGGACTACTACAATGAGCAGTTCTTC. Its protein product is CASSLSDYYNEQFF.

The chain recombines TRBV7-2 with TRBJ1-2, with D perhaps matching TRBD1 (5 bases). The V end was cut by 2 bases, the J end by 3 bases, with 13 bases between. Germline assignment: CDR1 SGHTA and CDR2 FQGNSA. The CDR3 is made up of 15 amino acids. This CDR3 reads CASSLTSAGYYGYTF. The CDR3 DNA sequence: TGTGCCAGCAGCTTAACATCAGCAGGGTACTATGGCTACACCTTC.

The chain joins TRBV7-8 to TRBJ2-5, with 8 bases aligning to TRBD1. V lost 5 bases, J lost 4 bases, and 3 bases stayed unmatched. CDR3 length: 13 amino acids. The germline CDR1 and CDR2 sequences are SGHVS and FQNEAQ. CDR3 DNA sequence: TGTGCCAGCAGCGGGACAGGTGGAGAGACCCAGTACTTC. It codes for CASSGTGGETQYF.

The chain uses TRBV6-1 and TRBJ1-2; 8 bases match TRBD1. Germline V gene data show CDR1 as MNHNS and CDR2 as SASEGT. The V and J ends lost 5 bases and 4 bases, in that order; junction bases with no gene match: 6. The CDR3 totals 14 residues. CDR3 residues: CASSPTGGSYGYTF. The CDR3 bases are TGTGCCAGCAGTCCTACAGGGGGGTCCTATGGCTACACCTTC.